This TCR beta chain emerged from a study of T cell repertoires in cytomegalovirus infection. TCRdb analysed the reads with MiXCR anew, one entry per CDR3 protein. Of approximately 290,000 distinct CDR3 sequences listed, 20% to 30% were seen once; the top ten hold over 11%. The V and J ends lost 1 base and 0 bases respectively, with 13 bases between them. This CDR3 region has 16 residues. Germline V gene sequence: CDR1 LGHNA, CDR2 YNFKEQ. The count of this clonotype is one. The rearrangement joins TRBV4-2 to TRBJ2-7; no firm D call. Sequenced material: PBMCs. This sequence was found in a human donor in good health (CMV status not recorded). Some clones in this sample may be carry-over from other donors' samples. The CDR3 sequence: CASSQGLGLSSYEQYF. CDR3 DNA: TGTGCCAGCAGCCAAGGGTTAGGGCTAAGCTCCTACGAGCAGTACTTC.